These 29 T cell receptor beta chains were all obtained from the same sample, sequenced in a study of shared clonotypes between healthy human individuals. Profiling relied on immunoSEQ multiplex PCR, and the TCRdb table lists in-frame clones only, not all of them. The sample includes 550,000 to 750,000 clones, 90% to 95% of them seen just once. Naive CD8 populations comprised CD45RO-negative cells positively selected for CCR7, excluding terminally differentiated effector memory CD45RA+ cells. Sequences were obtained from naive CD8+ T cells sorted from blood. These receptors originate from a man aged 25-45 years in good health.

The V call is TRBV7-2, the J call TRBJ1-2, with 7 bases that match TRBD1. The CDR3 has 15 residues. CDR1 is SGHTA, CDR2 FQGNSA, per germline. V was clipped by 7 bases and J by 0 bases; unmatched bases: 8. DNA of the CDR3: TGTGCCAGCAACACATACAGGGGACCTAACTATGGCTACACCTTC. This sequence encodes CASNTYRGPNYGYTF. Drawing the rest from reference TRBV7-2 and TRBJ1-2, the complete variable domain is GAGVSQSPSNKVTEKGKDVELRCDPISGHTALYWYRQSLGQGLEFLIYFQGNSAPDKSGLPSDRFSAERTGGSVSTLTIQRTQQEDSAVYLCASNTYRGPNYGYTFGSGTRLTVV.

The gene calls are TRBV21-1 and TRBJ2-7. TRBV21-1 is a pseudogene segment. The CDR3 is 12 amino acids. This CDR3 reads CASSQHRAEQYF. Here the CDR3 DNA reads TGTGCCAGCAGCCAACATAGGGCCGAGCAGTACTTC.

V usage is TRBV29-1 and J usage is TRBJ2-5, with D maybe TRBD2 (5 bases). The CDR3 runs 15 residues. V was trimmed by 6 bases and J by 1 base, leaving 18 bases between them. In germline, CDR1 is SQVTM, CDR2 ANQGSEA. The CDR3 is CSVQLPGIVQETQYF. The CDR3 DNA is TGCAGCGTCCAACTGCCGGGGATAGTCCAAGAGACCCAGTACTTC.

The V and J genes are TRBV5-8 and TRBJ2-7, with 7 bases aligning to TRBD1. The J segment lost 2 bases and the V segment lost 1 base, leaving 6 bases of the junction unmatched. The length of the CDR3 is 15 residues. CDR1 and CDR2 (germline): SGHTS, YDEGEE. The CDR3 nucleotides read TGTGCCAGCAGCTTGAGACTTCAGGGGGCCTACGAGCAGTACTTC. Protein sequence: CASSLRLQGAYEQYF.

The J gene is TRBJ1-1, the V gene TRBV28, with D unclear. Trimming removed 6 bases at V and 2 bases at J, with 13 bases between. The CDR3 is made up of 14 amino acids. Looked up from germline, CDR1 is MDHEN and CDR2 is SYDVKM. The CDR3 region is CASSPVGSNTEAFF. The CDR3 nucleotides read TGTGCCAGCAGCCCCGTAGGATCCAACACTGAAGCTTTCTTT.

This clone has just a few counts. The chain employs TRBV19 and TRBJ1-2, with D unclear. The CDR3 totals 15 residues. Per the germline V gene, CDR1 is LNHDA and CDR2 is SQIVND (reference sequence). The V and J ends lost 5 bases and 4 bases respectively, with 17 bases between them. CDR3 DNA: TGTGCCAGTAGTCCAGAAGGCGGCCAGACCTATGGCTACACCTTC. This translates into CASSPEGGQTYGYTF.

The chain couples TRBV5-4 to TRBJ2-3, with TRBD2 matching over 11 bases. This CDR3 spans 15 amino acids. Germline V CDR1 and CDR2: SGHNT, YYREEE (reference sequence). V shed 2 bases and J 2 bases; nucleotides not matched to a gene: 1. The CDR3 nucleotides read TGTGCCAGCAGCTTTAGCGGGGGGGACACAGATACGCAGTATTTT. This translates into CASSFSGGDTDTQYF.

The chain links TRBV25-1 to TRBJ1-5; 12 bases agree with TRBD1. This CDR3 comprises 16 residues. Germline V gene data show CDR1 as MGHDK and CDR2 as SYGVNS. V dropped 4 bases and J dropped 7; count of bases not matched to a gene: 8. For the CDR3, the DNA is TGTGCCAGCAGTGTACGGGGGACAGGGGGCGAGCAGCCCCAGCATTTT. This encodes CASSVRGTGGEQPQHF.

The chain couples TRBV5-4 to TRBJ2-7; 11 bases match TRBD2. This CDR3 comprises 15 residues. CDR1 is SGHNT, CDR2 YYREEE, per germline (reference sequence). Germline trimming cut 4 bases from V and 7 bases from J; bases unmatched to any gene: 10. The CDR3 loop is CASSIRGLAVEEQYF. In DNA form, the CDR3 reads TGTGCCAGCAGCATACGGGGACTAGCGGTAGAAGAGCAGTACTTC.

The gene calls are TRBV5-1 and TRBJ2-1; 10 bases line up with TRBD2. The germline CDR1 and CDR2 sequences are SGHRS and YFSETQ. The CDR3 extends over 17 amino acids. With 2 bases clipped from V and 2 bases from J, the junction kept 7 bases outside the gene matches. CDR3 region: CASSLGPTSGTYNEQFF. The CDR3 coding sequence is TGCGCCAGCAGCTTAGGTCCTACTAGCGGGACCTACAATGAGCAGTTCTTC.

The J gene is TRBJ2-7, the V gene TRBV6-1; 7 positions agree with TRBD1. Germline assignment: CDR1 MNHNS and CDR2 SASEGT. The CDR3 has 16 amino acids. V shed 3 bases and J 2 bases; nucleotides not matched to a gene: 10. The CDR3 region is CASSDWDSDPTYEQYF. CDR3 nucleotide sequence: TGTGCCAGCAGTGACTGGGACAGCGATCCTACCTACGAGCAGTACTTC.

The V gene is TRBV2, the J gene TRBJ2-7; a possible D gene is TRBD1 (6 bases). The CDR3 is 14 residues long. V lost 4 bases to trimming and J lost 0 bases, with 10 bases between them. Per germline, CDR1 SNHLY and CDR2 FYNNEI. CDR3 sequence: CASSGDRISYEQYF. The CDR3 bases are TGTGCCAGCAGTGGCGACAGGATCTCCTACGAGCAGTACTTC.

Only one count was recorded for this clone. CDR3 amino acids: CASSPRQGEYEQYF. DNA for the CDR3: TGTGCCAGCAGCCCAAGACAGGGGGAGTACGAGCAGTACTTC. The chain couples TRBV5-6 to TRBJ2-7, with TRBD1 matching over 9 bases. The CDR3 sequence is 14 residues long. CDR1 SGHDT and CDR2 YYEEEE come from the germline V gene. V lost 4 bases and J lost 4; bases outside the gene matches: 6.

V gene TRBV9 combines with J gene TRBJ2-3; TRBD2 might be the D (6 bases). Germline V gene lookup returns CDR1 SGDLS and CDR2 YYNGEE. The CDR3 totals 15 residues. V was clipped by 4 bases and J by 0 bases, with 12 bases between them. This CDR3 reads CASSFDGTSTDTQYF. The CDR3 DNA is TGTGCCAGCAGCTTTGACGGGACTAGCACAGATACGCAGTATTTT.

This clone was counted a few times. V and J are TRBV2 and TRBJ2-7; 10 bases agree with TRBD2. The CDR3 has 14 residues. V gave up 7 bases and J gave up 2 bases; unmatched junction bases: 5. The germline V gene has CDR1 SNHLY and CDR2 FYNNEI. CDR3 sequence (DNA): TGTGCCAGCATCCTAGCGGGAGATGCCTACGAGCAGTACTTC. Translating gives CASILAGDAYEQYF.

This sequence joins TRBV7-9 and TRBJ2-7; D is uncertain. Germline CDR1 and CDR2: SEHNR and FQNEAQ (reference sequence). This CDR3 comprises 15 residues. The V end was cut by 4 bases, the J end by 4 bases, with 17 bases between. The CDR3 protein is CASSSPFDENYEQYF. Written as DNA, the CDR3 is TGTGCCAGCAGCTCGCCGTTCGACGAAAATTACGAGCAGTACTTC. Full variable domain (remainder filled in from reference TRBV7-9 and TRBJ2-7): DTGVSQNPRHKITKRGQNVTFRCDPISEHNRLYWYRQTLGQGPEFLTYFQNEAQLEKSRLLSDRFSAERPKGSFSTLEIQRTEQGDSAMYLCASSSPFDENYEQYFGPGTRLTVT.

The CDR3 spells CSVEFAGPNPQETQYF. The CDR3 DNA follows: TGCAGCGTTGAATTCGCGGGCCCAAATCCCCAAGAGACCCAGTACTTC. The chain links TRBV29-1 to TRBJ2-5, with a weak D call TRBD2 (5 bases). The V end lost 2 bases, the J end lost 1 base, and 17 bases lay between the germline ends. From germline, CDR1 is SQVTM and CDR2 ANQGSEA. The CDR3 contains 16 residues.

In regard to this clone: Other nucleotide sequences in the sample specify the same CDR3. The chain combines TRBV9 with TRBJ2-2; D is unclear. Germline V gene data show CDR1 as SGDLS and CDR2 as YYNGEE. V was pared by 0 bases and J by 0 bases, with 6 bases between. The CDR3 runs 15 residues. CDR3 protein: CASSVAGANTGELFF. For the CDR3, the DNA is TGTGCCAGCAGCGTAGCTGGGGCGAACACCGGGGAGCTGTTTTTT.

The table lists this clone with a few counts. The chain links TRBV27 to TRBJ1-1, with a possible D match to TRBD1 (5 bases). The germline CDR1 and CDR2 sequences are MNHEY and SMNVEV (reference sequence). The CDR3 extends over 13 amino acids. The V and J ends lost 9 bases and 5 bases respectively, with 16 bases between them. CDR3 protein: CASGAGGLTEAFF. Here the CDR3 DNA reads TGTGCCAGTGGGGCGGGCGGCTTGACTGAAGCTTTCTTT.

This chain uses TRBV29-1 with TRBJ1-2, with 7 bases that match TRBD1. This CDR3 has 20 residues. V dropped 3 bases and J dropped 2; count of bases not matched to a gene: 24. CDR1 is SQVTM, CDR2 ANQGSEA, per germline. The CDR3 bases are TGCAGCGTTGATTCGTCGGGTCCGGCGCGTAGGGACAGCACCAACTATGGCTACACCTTC. It specifies CSVDSSGPARRDSTNYGYTF.

The rearrangement uses TRBV19 and TRBJ2-7, with a weak D call TRBD1 (6 bases). Trimming shortened V by 4 bases and J by 3 bases, and 10 bases separated the two germline ends. The germline V gene has CDR1 LNHDA and CDR2 SQIVND (reference sequence). This CDR3 region has 13 residues. CDR3 in amino acids: CASSTDSHYEQYF. The CDR3 coding sequence is TGTGCCAGTAGTACGGACAGTCACTACGAGCAGTACTTC.

Only one count was recorded for this clone. The chain has TRBV9 and TRBJ2-5, with 8 bases that match TRBD2. Germline CDR1 reads SGDLS; CDR2 reads YYNGEE. This CDR3 region has 14 residues. V was pared by 4 bases and J by 1 base, with 3 bases of the junction left unmatched. The CDR3 loop reads CASSPTSVQETQYF. CDR3 sequence (DNA): TGTGCCAGCAGCCCGACTAGCGTCCAAGAGACCCAGTACTTC.

The chain links TRBV25-1 to TRBJ1-2; TRBD1 aligns across 7 bases. V lost 3 bases and J lost 2; bases outside the gene matches: 3. The CDR3 is 14 amino acids. In germline, CDR1 is MGHDK, CDR2 SYGVNS. The CDR3 DNA is TGTGCCAGCAGTGAGGGGACAGCAAACTATGGCTACACCTTC. It translates to CASSEGTANYGYTF.

The rearrangement links TRBV5-4 to TRBJ2-7, with TRBD2 matching 10 bases. CDR1 SGHNT and CDR2 YYREEE come from the germline V gene (reference sequence). CDR3 size: 15 residues. V shed 3 bases and J 5 bases; nucleotides not matched to a gene: 8. The DNA for the CDR3 is TGTGCCAGCAGCTATAAGCGGCTAGCGGGAGACGAGCAGTACTTC. Protein sequence: CASSYKRLAGDEQYF.

This clone was picked up one time. The gene calls are TRBV10-2 and TRBJ1-2; D gene uncertain. Germline CDR1 reads WSHSY; CDR2 reads SAAADI. With 0 bases removed from V and 8 bases from J, the gap between germline ends came to 10 bases. The CDR3 is made up of 13 amino acids. The CDR3 protein is CASSESPSRGYTF. The DNA for the CDR3 is TGCGCCAGCAGTGAGTCCCCTTCCCGGGGCTACACCTTC.

The V call is TRBV29-1, the J call TRBJ2-7, with D hard to call. Germline V lookup: CDR1 SQVTM, CDR2 ANQGSEA. Trimming took off 1 base at V and 2 bases at J, with 6 bases between the two ends. The CDR3 contains 12 residues. The CDR3 bases are TGCAGCGTTGAAGGGATCACCTACGAGCAGTACTTC. As protein: CSVEGITYEQYF.

As concerns this clone: Other DNA variants within this sample encode the same CDR3. The chain joins TRBV28 to TRBJ2-1; D unresolved. V was trimmed by 2 bases and J by 3 bases, leaving 8 bases between them. The CDR3 is made up of 14 amino acids. From germline, CDR1 is MDHEN and CDR2 SYDVKM. This chain's CDR3 is CASSLRNSYNEQFF. CDR3 sequence (DNA): TGTGCCAGCAGTTTAAGGAACAGCTACAATGAGCAGTTCTTC.

A word on this clone: This specimen includes other DNA sequences encoding the same CDR3. This sequence joins TRBV7-9 and TRBJ2-7; TRBD1 matches 8 bases. J gave up 6 bases and V 4 bases, and 5 bases lay outside the gene matches. The V gene's germline CDR1 is SEHNR and CDR2 FQNEAQ (reference sequence). This CDR3 spans 13 amino acids. The DNA for the CDR3 is TGTGCCAGCAGCTCTGGACAGGGCGGCGAGCAGTACTTC. It encodes CASSSGQGGEQYF.

A few counts support this clone. This chain connects TRBV13 to TRBJ1-2, with D unclear. Germline V gives CDR1 PRHDT, CDR2 FYEKMQ (reference sequence). The CDR3 is 12 amino acids. V lost 9 bases and J lost 4, with 12 bases in between. The CDR3, as DNA: TGTGCCAGTCGCGGCGCCGGCTATGGCTACACCTTC. It codes for CASRGAGYGYTF.